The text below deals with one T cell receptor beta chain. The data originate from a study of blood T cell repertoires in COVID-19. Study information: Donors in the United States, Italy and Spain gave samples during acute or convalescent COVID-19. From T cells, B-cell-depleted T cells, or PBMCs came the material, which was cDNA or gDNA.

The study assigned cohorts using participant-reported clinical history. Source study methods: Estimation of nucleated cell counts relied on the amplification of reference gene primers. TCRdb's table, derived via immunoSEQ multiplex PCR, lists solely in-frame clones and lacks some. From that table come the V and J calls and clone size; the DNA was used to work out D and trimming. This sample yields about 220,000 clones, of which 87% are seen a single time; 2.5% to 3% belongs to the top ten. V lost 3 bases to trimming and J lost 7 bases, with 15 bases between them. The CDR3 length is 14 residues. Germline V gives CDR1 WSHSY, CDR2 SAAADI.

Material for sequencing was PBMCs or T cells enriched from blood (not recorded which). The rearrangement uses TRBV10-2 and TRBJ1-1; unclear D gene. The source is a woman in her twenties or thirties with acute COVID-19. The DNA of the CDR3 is TGCGCCAGCAGTGAATCTAGACCCGTTGATGAAGCTTTCTTT. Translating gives CASSESRPVDEAFF.